This is a list of T cell receptor beta chains from one sample in a study of blood T cell repertoires in COVID-19. Assay used: immunoSEQ multiplex PCR; TCRdb lists only in-frame clones, some missing. Of under 80,000 clones in the sample, around 87% were seen once. The sequenced sample consisted of peripheral blood. Every receptor here comes from a human donor in a cohort sampled during active COVID-19. Each CDR3 is given with its conserved first and last residue. Each record gives: D gene, V gene, clone size, J gene, CDR3 DNA, CDR3 protein. D genes are given only for firm matches. Rows may omit the clone size; those that give it use once, few, many or a size class.

NA	TRBV3-1/TRBV3-2	NA	TRBJ2-1	TGTGCCAGCAGCCAGTCTGTGGGCCGGGGGGCCCAGTTCTTC	CASSQSVGRGAQFF
NA	TRBV12-5	NA	TRBJ2-3	TGTGCTAGTGCCCGGGACTCACAATACACAGATACGCAGTATTTT	CASARDSQYTDTQYF
NA	TRBV11-3	NA	TRBJ2-5	TGTGCCAGCAGCTTAGGCCGTTGGGGGCCGGGGCAAGAGACCCAGTACTTC	CASSLGRWGPGQETQYF
NA	TRBV6-4	NA	TRBJ1-2	TGTGCCAGCAGGGCCTCTAACTATGGCTACACCTTC	CASRASNYGYTF
TRBD2	TRBV7-9	NA	TRBJ2-7	TGTGCCAGCAGCCTCGGGGGGGCGCACTCCTACGAGCAGTACTTC	CASSLGGAHSYEQYF
TRBD2	TRBV25-1	NA	TRBJ2-7	TGTGCCAGCAGTGATCGAGCGGGGGGATCCTACGAGCAGTACTTC	CASSDRAGGSYEQYF
TRBD2	TRBV7-2	NA	TRBJ2-2	TGTGCCAGCAGCTTTAAGCCTAGCGGGGGGACAAGTCCCGGGGAGCTGTTTTTT	CASSFKPSGGTSPGELFF
NA	TRBV30	NA	TRBJ2-6	TGTGCCTGGAGTCCTAGTTGGGGGGCCAACGTCCTGACTTTC	CAWSPSWGANVLTF
TRBD2	TRBV28	NA	TRBJ2-2	TGTGCCAGCAGTTTCGGCGGGGGGGCGATCACCGGGGAGCTGTTTTTT	CASSFGGGAITGELFF
TRBD1	TRBV5-4	NA	TRBJ1-6	TGTGCCAGCAGCTTAGGGCGTGGGACAGATAATTCACCCCTCCACTTT	CASSLGRGTDNSPLHF
NA	TRBV4-3	once	TRBJ1-1	TGCGCCAGCAGCCAAGGCAGGAACACTGAAGCTTTCTTT	CASSQGRNTEAFF
TRBD1	TRBV5-4	NA	TRBJ1-3	TGTGCCAGCAGCCTAAGGGGGCCGGGAAACACCATATATTTT	CASSLRGPGNTIYF
TRBD1	TRBV7-6	NA	TRBJ2-7	TGTGCCAGCAGCGCCGGACAGGGTTCGCGCGAGCAGTACTTC	CASSAGQGSREQYF
TRBD2	TRBV6-1	NA	TRBJ2-1	TGTGCCAGCAGTGAGGCTAGCGGGGGTTACAATGAGCAGTTCTTC	CASSEASGGYNEQFF
NA	TRBV20-1	NA	TRBJ2-5	TGCAGTGCTAGTGGTACAGGGCAGGACCCGCTAAGACGGTACCAAGAGACCCAGTACTTC	CSASGTGQDPLRRYQETQYF
NA	TRBV7-2	NA	TRBJ1-5	TGTGCCAGCAGCTTCACCACGGTCAATCAGCCCCAGCATTTT	CASSFTTVNQPQHF
NA	TRBV20-1	NA	TRBJ1-2	TGCAGCTCGGGACTCAGTGGCTACACCTTC	CSSGLSGYTF
TRBD1	TRBV5-4	NA	TRBJ2-7	TGTGCCAGCAGCCGAGGACAGGCCGACGAGCAGTACTTC	CASSRGQADEQYF
TRBD1	TRBV6-2/TRBV6-3	NA	TRBJ2-1	TGTGCCAGCAGACCTGGACAGGGGGCGGACAATGAGCAGTTCTTC	CASRPGQGADNEQFF
TRBD2	TRBV13	NA	TRBJ2-2	TGTGCCAGCAGCCTTAGACTAGCGGGGGCTAGGAACACCGGGGAGCTGTTTTTT	CASSLRLAGARNTGELFF
NA	TRBV25-1	NA	TRBJ1-3	TGTGCCAGCAGTGAAGGAAGGTACAGCTCTGGAAACACCATATATTTT	CASSEGRYSSGNTIYF
TRBD1	TRBV5-1	NA	TRBJ1-3	TGCGCCAGCAGCCCCGACAGGGTCTCTGGAAACACCATATATTTT	CASSPDRVSGNTIYF
TRBD2	TRBV9	NA	TRBJ2-3	TGTGCCAGCAGCCCCACTGGGAGCGGGTTGGGGGGGGTGGATACGCAGTATTTT	CASSPTGSGLGGVDTQYF
TRBD1	TRBV2	NA	TRBJ1-1	TGTGCCAGCATCGGAGGGGGCAACACTGAAGCTTTCTTT	CASIGGGNTEAFF
TRBD1	TRBV30	NA	TRBJ1-2	TGTGCCTGGGGACAGGATACTAACTATGGCTACACCTTC	CAWGQDTNYGYTF
NA	TRBV28	NA	TRBJ2-7	TGTGCCAGCAATGTCGGGGGTGAGCAGTACTTC	CASNVGGEQYF
NA	TRBV2	NA	TRBJ2-3	TGTGCCAGCACGCGGACGGGACTCTCCACAGATACGCAGTATTTT	CASTRTGLSTDTQYF
NA	TRBV19	NA	TRBJ1-1	TGTGCCAGTAGTGTGCAGGTGAACACTGAAGCTTTCTTT	CASSVQVNTEAFF
TRBD1	TRBV7-2	NA	TRBJ2-1	TGTGCCAGCAGCTTAGAAGGGACAGGGGTTAGAGAGCAGTTCTTC	CASSLEGTGVREQFF
TRBD1	TRBV5-5	NA	TRBJ1-5	TGTGCCAGCAGTCTGGGACAGGCCCAAATCCAGCCCCAGCATTTT	CASSLGQAQIQPQHF
NA	TRBV9	NA	TRBJ2-2	TGTGCCAGCGGGGCGGGAAACACCGGGGAGCTGTTTTTT	CASGAGNTGELFF
TRBD1	TRBV3-1/TRBV3-2	NA	TRBJ2-5	TGTGCCAGCAGCCAGGCCCTCGGGACAGCACAAGAGACCCAGTACTTC	CASSQALGTAQETQYF
NA	TRBV7-2	NA	TRBJ2-3	TGTGCCAGCAGCTTTTGGGGGCGGGGCACAGATACGCAGTATTTT	CASSFWGRGTDTQYF
TRBD2	TRBV30	NA	TRBJ2-5	TGTGCCTGGACTAGCCGCGGGGGGGCCAAGGAGACCCAGTACTTC	CAWTSRGGAKETQYF
NA	TRBV5-1	NA	TRBJ1-4	TGCGCCAGCAGCCAGGCCCCAGGGGAAAAACTGTTTTTT	CASSQAPGEKLFF
NA	TRBV11-3	NA	TRBJ2-2	TGTGCCAGCAGCTTAGGATGGCCGAACACCGGGGAGCTGTTTTTT	CASSLGWPNTGELFF
NA	TRBV7-2	NA	TRBJ2-7	TGTGCCAGCAGCTTATCGGGGGGCGAGCCCTACGAGCAGTACTTC	CASSLSGGEPYEQYF
TRBD1	TRBV5-1	NA	TRBJ2-5	TGCGCCAGCAGCAAACTATCCGGGACAGTCGGAGAGACCCAGTACTTC	CASSKLSGTVGETQYF
TRBD2	TRBV2	once	TRBJ2-5	TGTGCCAGCAGGGGGACTCGGCTAGCGGGGACCCAGTACTTC	CASRGTRLAGTQYF
NA	TRBV6-6	NA	TRBJ2-7	TGTGCCAGCAATCATATGACAGGATCCTACGAGCAGTACTTC	CASNHMTGSYEQYF
TRBD1	TRBV12-3/TRBV12-4	NA	TRBJ2-5	TGTGCCAGCAGCTCAGGGGGCTCGGAGACCCAGTACTTC	CASSSGGSETQYF
NA	TRBV5-1	once	TRBJ2-5	TGCGCCAGCAGCTTCATTCCGGGACAAGAGACCCAGTACTTC	CASSFIPGQETQYF
NA	TRBV2	NA	TRBJ2-3	TGTGCCAGCAGCGGGGGGCCCGATACGCAGTATTTT	CASSGGPDTQYF
TRBD2	TRBV27	NA	TRBJ2-7	TGTGCCAGCAGTTTCGGCGGGGGAGGCTCCTACGAGCAGTACTTC	CASSFGGGGSYEQYF
NA	TRBV30	NA	TRBJ2-1	TGTGCCTGGAGGCGCAACCATGAGCAGTTCTTC	CAWRRNHEQFF
TRBD2	TRBV23-1	NA	TRBJ2-1	TGCGCCAGCAGTCAATCCCCAGCGGGGGGCAATGAGCAGTTCTTC	CASSQSPAGGNEQFF
NA	TRBV24-1	NA	TRBJ2-2	TGTGCCACACAGACAGGGAACACCGGGGAGCTGTTTTTT	CATQTGNTGELFF